The present TCR beta chain was sequenced within a study of blood T cells in healthy people across ages. Points from the study as a whole: Because donor CMV status was unknown, expanded clonotype changes were possibly confounded. The authors considered diversity estimates from one million T cells to be underestimates.

Germline assignment: CDR1 MNHNY and CDR2 SVGAGI (reference sequence). The trim removed 7 bases at V and 0 bases at J, leaving 8 bases unmatched. The CDR3 runs to 16 residues. This clonotype was detected only a few times. Antigen specificity is unknown. Then a second PCR, running roughly 7 to 11 cycles, was carried out with a sample-barcoded 5' primer and a J-beta primer mix. The authors tagged each cDNA molecule using a template-switch adaptor with 12 random nucleotides. TCRdb passed the 5' RACE reads through MiXCR, listing each CDR3 protein once. The table lists 1.5 million to 1.8 million distinct CDR3 sequences, 40% to 45% of them singletons.

Material for sequencing was blood. V gene TRBV6-6 combines with J gene TRBJ2-1, with TRBD2 matching 8 bases. The receptor's source is a woman between 18 and 29 years old in good health. CDR3: CASTRGGGTSYNEQFF. The DNA of the CDR3 is TGTGCCAGCACCAGGGGCGGGGGGACCTCCTACAATGAGCAGTTCTTC.